The rows below give T cell receptor beta chains drawn from one sample of a study of blood T cell repertoires in COVID-19. Repertoires were generated with immunoSEQ multiplex PCR, while TCRdb's copy carries only in-frame clones and drops some. This table holds under 300,000 clones, 88% found once. Sequencing was carried out using peripheral blood. These receptor sequences come from a woman in her thirties with acute or convalescent COVID-19. CDR3s include the opening cysteine and the closing phenylalanine or tryptophan. A D gene is named only where the DNA matches it firmly. For some rows the clone size is stated as once, few or many, or as a class when expanded; others skip it.

cdr3_length clone_size j_call v_call d_call cdr3_aa cdr3_nt
17 few TRBJ2-1 TRBV6-1 TRBD1 CASSDPVGTGGFNEQFF TGTGCCAGCAGTGATCCCGTCGGGACAGGGGGCTTCAATGAGCAGTTCTTC
13 . TRBJ1-2 TRBV6-9 . CASRGGENYGYTF TGTGCCAGCAGGGGGGGGGAAAACTATGGCTACACCTTC
14 once TRBJ2-7 TRBV6-5 TRBD1 CASSYQQGGYEQYF TGTGCCAGCAGTTACCAACAGGGGGGCTACGAGCAGTACTTC
13 . TRBJ1-1 TRBV5-1 . CASSLLQGGEAFF TGCGCCAGCAGCTTGCTACAGGGTGGGGAAGCTTTCTTT
13 . TRBJ2-7 TRBV19 . CASTQTGTPIQYF TGTGCCAGTACACAAACCGGGACACCGATCCAGTACTTC
13 . TRBJ2-7 TRBV12-3/TRBV12-4 . CASSDRGGNEQYF TGTGCCAGCAGCGACAGGGGAGGGAACGAGCAGTACTTC
15 . TRBJ2-3 TRBV24-1 TRBD2 CATSDLTSGADTQYF TGTGCCACCAGTGATTTGACTAGCGGAGCAGATACGCAGTATTTT
15 few TRBJ2-1 TRBV6-1 TRBD2 CASSDWAGVSNEQFF TGTGCCAGCAGTGATTGGGCGGGAGTTTCCAATGAGCAGTTCTTC
15 . TRBJ1-2 TRBV30 . CAWSVWTPGDYGYTF TGTGCCTGGAGCGTATGGACTCCCGGGGACTATGGCTACACCTTC
15 . TRBJ1-1 TRBV27 TRBD1 CASSSNTGAGTEAFF TGTGCCAGCAGTTCCAATACAGGGGCGGGCACTGAAGCTTTCTTT